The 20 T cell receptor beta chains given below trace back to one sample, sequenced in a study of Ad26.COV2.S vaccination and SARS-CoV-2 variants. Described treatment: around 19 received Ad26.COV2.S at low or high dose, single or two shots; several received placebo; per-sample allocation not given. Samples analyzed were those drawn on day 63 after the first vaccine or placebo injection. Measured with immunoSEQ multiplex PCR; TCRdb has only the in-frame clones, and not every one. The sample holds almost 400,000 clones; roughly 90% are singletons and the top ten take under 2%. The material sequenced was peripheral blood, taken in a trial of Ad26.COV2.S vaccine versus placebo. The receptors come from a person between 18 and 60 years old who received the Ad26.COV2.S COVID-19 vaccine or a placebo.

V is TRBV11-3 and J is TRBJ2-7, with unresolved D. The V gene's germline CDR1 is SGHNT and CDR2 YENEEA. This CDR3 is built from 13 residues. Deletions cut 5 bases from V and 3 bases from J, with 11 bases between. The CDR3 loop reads CASSINRNYEQYF. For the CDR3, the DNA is TGTGCCAGCAGCATTAACCGTAACTACGAGCAGTACTTC.

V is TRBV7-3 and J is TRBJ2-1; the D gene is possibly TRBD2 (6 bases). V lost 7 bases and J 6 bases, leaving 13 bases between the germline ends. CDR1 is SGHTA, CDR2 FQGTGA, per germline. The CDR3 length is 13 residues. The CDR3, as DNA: TGTGCCAGCACCCAAGCGGGCCGCAATGAGCAGTTCTTC. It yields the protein CASTQAGRNEQFF.

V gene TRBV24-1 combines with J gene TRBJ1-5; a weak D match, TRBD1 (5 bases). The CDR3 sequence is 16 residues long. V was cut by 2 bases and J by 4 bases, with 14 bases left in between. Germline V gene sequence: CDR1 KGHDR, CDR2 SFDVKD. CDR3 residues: CATSDSDRGGNQPQHF. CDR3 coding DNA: TGTGCCACCAGTGATTCCGATCGGGGGGGAAATCAGCCCCAGCATTTT.

The DNA of the CDR3 is TGTGCCAGCAGTTCCGACAGGGGGGACGAGCAGTACTTC. As protein: CASSSDRGDEQYF. The chain has TRBV27 and TRBJ2-7; 9 nucleotides match TRBD1. V shed 4 bases, J shed 5 bases, and the junction held 3 bases outside the gene matches. Germline values: CDR1 MNHEY, CDR2 SMNVEV (reference sequence). This CDR3 region has 13 residues.

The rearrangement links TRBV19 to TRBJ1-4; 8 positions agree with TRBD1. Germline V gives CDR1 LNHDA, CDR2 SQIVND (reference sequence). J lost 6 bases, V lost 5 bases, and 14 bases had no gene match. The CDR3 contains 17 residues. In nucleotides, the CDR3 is TGTGCCAGTAGTTCACGGAGACAGGGGCGGTACGATGAAAAACTGTTTTTT. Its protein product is CASSSRRQGRYDEKLFF.

The CDR3 protein is CARSPLACRSGANVLTF. DNA of the CDR3: TGTGCCAGAAGCCCACTAGCGTGTCGCTCTGGGGCCAACGTCCTGACTTTC. This rearrangement joins TRBV5-3 to TRBJ2-6; 7 nucleotides agree with TRBD2. TRBV5-3 is reported as an ORF; its role is uncertain. Unmatched junction bases numbered 7, after V lost 4 bases and J lost 0 bases. This CDR3 has 17 amino acids.

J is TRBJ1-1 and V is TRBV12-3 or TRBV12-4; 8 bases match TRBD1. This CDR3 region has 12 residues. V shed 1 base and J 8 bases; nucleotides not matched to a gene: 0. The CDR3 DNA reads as TGTGCCAGCAGTTTAGGGACAGGGGAAGCTTTCTTT. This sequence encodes CASSLGTGEAFF.

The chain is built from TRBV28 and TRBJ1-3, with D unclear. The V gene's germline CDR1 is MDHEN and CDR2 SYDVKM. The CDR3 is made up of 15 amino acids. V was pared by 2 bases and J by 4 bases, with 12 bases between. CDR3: CASSLGRLSGNTIYF. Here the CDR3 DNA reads TGTGCCAGCAGTTTAGGTCGTCTGTCGGGAAACACCATATATTTT.

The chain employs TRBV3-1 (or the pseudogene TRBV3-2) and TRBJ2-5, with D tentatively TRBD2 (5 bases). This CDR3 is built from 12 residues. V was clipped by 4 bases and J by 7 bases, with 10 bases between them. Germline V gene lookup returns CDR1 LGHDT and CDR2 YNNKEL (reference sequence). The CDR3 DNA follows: TGTGCCAGCAGCCCCGGGGTGGGGACCCAGTACTTC. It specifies CASSPGVGTQYF.

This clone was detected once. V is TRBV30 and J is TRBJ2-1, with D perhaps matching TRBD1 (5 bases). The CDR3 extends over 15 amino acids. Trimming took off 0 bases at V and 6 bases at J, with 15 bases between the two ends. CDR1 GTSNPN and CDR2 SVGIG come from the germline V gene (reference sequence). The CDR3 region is CAWSVPWGSGNEQFF. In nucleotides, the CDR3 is TGTGCCTGGAGTGTACCGTGGGGCTCGGGCAATGAGCAGTTCTTC.

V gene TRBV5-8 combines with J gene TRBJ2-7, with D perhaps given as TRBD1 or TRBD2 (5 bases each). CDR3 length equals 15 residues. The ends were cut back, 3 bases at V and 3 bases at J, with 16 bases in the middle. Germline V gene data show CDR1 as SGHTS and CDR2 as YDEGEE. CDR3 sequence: CASSSGPIKHYEQYF. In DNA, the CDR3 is TGTGCCAGCAGCTCGGGACCCATAAAGCACTACGAGCAGTACTTC.

The CDR3 DNA is TGTGCCAGCAGCCCGCGTAGAGCCACCGGGGAGCTGTTTTTT. Residues: CASSPRRATGELFF. The rearrangement links TRBV11-3 to TRBJ2-2; D gene uncertain. Looked up from germline, CDR1 is SGHNT and CDR2 is YENEEA. This CDR3 has 14 residues. The V and J ends lost 5 bases and 4 bases respectively, with 11 bases between them.

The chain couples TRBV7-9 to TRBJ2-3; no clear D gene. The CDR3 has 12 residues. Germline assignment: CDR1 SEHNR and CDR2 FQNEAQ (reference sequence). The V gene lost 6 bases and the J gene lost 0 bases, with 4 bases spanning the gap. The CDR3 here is CASSLSTDTQYF. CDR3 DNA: TGTGCCAGCAGTCTAAGCACAGATACGCAGTATTTT.

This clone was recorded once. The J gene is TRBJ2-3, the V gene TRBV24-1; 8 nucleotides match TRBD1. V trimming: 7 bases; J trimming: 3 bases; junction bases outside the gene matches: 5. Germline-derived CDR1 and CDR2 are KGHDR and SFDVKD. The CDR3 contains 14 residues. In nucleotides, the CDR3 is TGTGCCACCAGCGGACAGGGAAGGACAGATACGCAGTATTTT. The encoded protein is CATSGQGRTDTQYF.

The CDR3 DNA reads as TGCGCCAGCAGCCAAGATCGAGATCCTCAGCCCCAGCATTTT. This codes for CASSQDRDPQPQHF. The rearrangement links TRBV4-3 to TRBJ1-5; D not resolved. The CDR3 is 14 residues long. Deletions cut 0 bases from V and 6 bases from J, with 9 bases between. Germline-derived CDR1 and CDR2 are LGHNA and YSLEER.

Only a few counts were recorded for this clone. The chain's CDR3 is CASSGLLGEGTEAFF. The CDR3 bases are TGCGCCAGCAGCGGACTGTTAGGGGAGGGTACTGAAGCTTTCTTT. V is TRBV5-1 and J is TRBJ1-1; tentative D call: TRBD1 (5 bases). The V gene's germline CDR1 is SGHRS and CDR2 YFSETQ. V lost 4 bases and J lost 5, with 18 bases in between. The CDR3 runs to 15 residues.

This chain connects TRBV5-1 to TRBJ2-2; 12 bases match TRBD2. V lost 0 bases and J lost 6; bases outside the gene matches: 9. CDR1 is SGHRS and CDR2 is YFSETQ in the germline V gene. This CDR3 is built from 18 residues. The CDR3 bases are TGCGCCAGCAGCTTGGATCCCGGACTAGCGGGAAGGTCCGGGGAGCTGTTTTTT. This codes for CASSLDPGLAGRSGELFF. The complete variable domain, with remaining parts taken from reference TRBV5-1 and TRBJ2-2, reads KAGVTQTPRYLIKTRGQQVTLSCSPISGHRSVSWYQQTPGQGLQFLFEYFSETQRNKGNFPGRFSGRQFSNSRSEMNVSTLELGDSALYLCASSLDPGLAGRSGELFFGEGSRLTVL.

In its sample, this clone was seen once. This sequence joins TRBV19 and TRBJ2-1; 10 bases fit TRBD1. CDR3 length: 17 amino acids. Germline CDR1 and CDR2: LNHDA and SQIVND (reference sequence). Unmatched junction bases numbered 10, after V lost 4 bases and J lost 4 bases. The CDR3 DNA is TGTGCCAGTAGTACATGGGGGGGGACAGGGGCTTACAATGAGCAGTTCTTC. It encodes CASSTWGGTGAYNEQFF.

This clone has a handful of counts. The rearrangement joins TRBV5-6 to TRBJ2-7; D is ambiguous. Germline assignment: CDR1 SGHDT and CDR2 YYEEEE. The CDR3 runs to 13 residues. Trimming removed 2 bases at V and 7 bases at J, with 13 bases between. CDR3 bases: TGTGCCAGCAGCTTTACCCCGGTTGATGAGCAGTACTTC. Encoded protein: CASSFTPVDEQYF.

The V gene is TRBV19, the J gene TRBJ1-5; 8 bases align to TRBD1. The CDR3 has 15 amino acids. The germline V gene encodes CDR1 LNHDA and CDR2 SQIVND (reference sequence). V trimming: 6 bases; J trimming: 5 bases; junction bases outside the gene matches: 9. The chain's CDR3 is CASSRAQGADQPQHF. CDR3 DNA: TGTGCCAGTAGCCGGGCCCAGGGGGCGGATCAGCCCCAGCATTTT.